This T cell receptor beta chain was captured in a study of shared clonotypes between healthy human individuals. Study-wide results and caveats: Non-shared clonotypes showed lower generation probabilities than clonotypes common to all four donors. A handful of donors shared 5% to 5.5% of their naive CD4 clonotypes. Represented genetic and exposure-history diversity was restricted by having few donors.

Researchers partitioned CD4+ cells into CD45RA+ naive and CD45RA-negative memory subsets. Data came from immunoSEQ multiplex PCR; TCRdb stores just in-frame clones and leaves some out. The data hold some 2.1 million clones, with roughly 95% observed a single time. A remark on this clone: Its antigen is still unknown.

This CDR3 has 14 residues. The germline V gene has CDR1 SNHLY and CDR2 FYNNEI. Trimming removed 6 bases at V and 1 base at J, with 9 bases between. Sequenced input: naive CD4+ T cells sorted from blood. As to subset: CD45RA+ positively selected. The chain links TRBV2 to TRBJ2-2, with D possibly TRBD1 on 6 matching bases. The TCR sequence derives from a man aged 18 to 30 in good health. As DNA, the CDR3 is TGTGCCAGCAGAAGAGGGGGGAACACCGGGGAGCTGTTTTTT. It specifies CASRRGGNTGELFF.